This TCR beta chain was sequenced for a study of cytomegalovirus exposure and HLA in healthy donors. The study ran its PCR with 60 Vbeta and 13 Jbeta primers. The repertoire was sequenced with immunoSEQ multiplex PCR; TCRdb's copy has only in-frame clones and lacks some. The sample contains fewer than 200,000 clones, less than 80% of which appear only once. The study's findings and limits: When the data were analyzed later, several of the most significant clusters appeared to be linked to common viral pathogens. TCR beta chain V- and J-gene trimming was linked, in a later analysis, to a missense variant in DCLRE1C. Upon later analysis, TCR association rates were observed to vary by HLA locus, being highest for DRB1 and lowest for HLA-C. Testing in vitro showed a few CMV-associated chains specific for CMV antigens.

Trimming took 3 bases from V and 13 from J; bases not matched to a gene: 9. The germline V gene encodes CDR1 SQVTM and CDR2 ANQGSEA. The CDR3 has 12 amino acids. As concerns this clone: The antigen is unknown.

The chain employs TRBV29-1 and TRBJ1-5, with TRBD1 matching 7 bases. This clonotype was obtained from a female donor in good health and CMV-seronegative. The sequenced sample consisted of PBMCs. CDR3 loop: CSVDVVGRGQHF. For the CDR3, the DNA is TGCAGCGTTGATGTGGTGGGCAGGGGGCAGCATTTT.